These 4 T cell receptor beta chains share one sample of origin, sequenced in a study of cytomegalovirus exposure and HLA in healthy donors. The PCR used 60 Vbeta and 13 Jbeta primers. The protocol was immunoSEQ multiplex PCR, while the TCRdb copy is restricted to in-frame clones and leaves out a portion. Here the sample spans hundreds of thousands of clones, over 85% being singletons. The sample comprised PBMCs. These receptors all stem from a woman in her late teens or twenties in good health and CMV-seronegative.

The chain is built from TRBV7-3 and TRBJ2-3, with 10 positions matching TRBD2. V was clipped by 6 bases and J by 5 bases; unmatched bases: 8. Germline CDR1 SGHTA, CDR2 FQGTGA. CDR3 length: 15 residues. The CDR3 region is CASSPEAGGRDTQYF. CDR3 DNA sequence: TGTGCCAGCAGTCCCGAAGCGGGGGGGCGAGATACGCAGTATTTT.

The V gene is TRBV4-2, the J gene TRBJ2-7, with TRBD1 identical over 12 bases. V gave up 2 bases and J gave up 5 bases; unmatched junction bases: 4. The CDR3 loop spans 15 amino acids. Germline assignment: CDR1 LGHNA and CDR2 YNFKEQ. CDR3 bases: TGTGCCAGCAGCCAAAGGGACAGGGGGCAGGACGAGCAGTACTTC. Translated: CASSQRDRGQDEQYF.

This chain joins TRBV7-8 and TRBJ1-1; D remains unclear. Trimming removed 7 bases from V and 2 bases from J, with 14 bases in between. Per the germline V gene, CDR1 is SGHVS and CDR2 is FQNEAQ. The CDR3 is 14 residues long. The CDR3 coding sequence is TGTGCCAGCACCCCAGGACGGGAAAACACTGAAGCTTTCTTT. Translating it yields CASTPGRENTEAFF.

The V and J genes are TRBV2 and TRBJ2-3; D uncertain. With 2 bases removed from V and 6 bases from J, the gap between germline ends came to 6 bases. This CDR3 has 12 amino acids. Germline V CDR1 and CDR2: SNHLY, FYNNEI. CDR3 sequence: CASSELGDTQYF. As DNA, the CDR3 is TGTGCCAGCAGTGAACTCGGGGATACGCAGTATTTT. Together with reference TRBV2 and TRBJ2-3, the CDR3 gives the full variable domain: EPEVTQTPSHQVTQMGQEVILRCVPISNHLYFYWYRQILGQKVEFLVSFYNNEISEKSEIFDDQFSVERPDGSNFTLKIRSTKLEDSAMYFCASSELGDTQYFGPGTRLTVL.